This TCR beta chain was observed in a study of low-dose radiotherapy and immunotherapy resistance in tumors. The V gene's germline CDR1 is MNHNY and CDR2 SVGAGI (reference sequence). The CDR3 contains 13 residues. V was clipped by 0 bases and J by 7 bases; unmatched bases: 1. TRAV and TRBV primers primed cDNA for both TCRalpha and TCRbeta. The authors amplified TCRs for approximately 20 PCR cycles with a constant-region primer and a V-primer adapter. Each CDR3 protein gets one entry after TCRdb re-called the reads with MiXCR. Here the sample spans tens of thousands of distinct CDR3 sequences, 9% to 9.5% being singletons. The time point is: before trial treatment. This clonotype was seen repeatedly, ten times or more.

The sample here was PBMCs, taken before treatment. The TCR sequence derives from a male donor with prostate cancer. J is TRBJ2-7 and V is TRBV6-6; TRBD1 agrees at 9 bases. The DNA for the CDR3 is TGTGCCAGCAGTTACTCGGGGACAGGGGAGCAGTACTTC. This sequence encodes CASSYSGTGEQYF.